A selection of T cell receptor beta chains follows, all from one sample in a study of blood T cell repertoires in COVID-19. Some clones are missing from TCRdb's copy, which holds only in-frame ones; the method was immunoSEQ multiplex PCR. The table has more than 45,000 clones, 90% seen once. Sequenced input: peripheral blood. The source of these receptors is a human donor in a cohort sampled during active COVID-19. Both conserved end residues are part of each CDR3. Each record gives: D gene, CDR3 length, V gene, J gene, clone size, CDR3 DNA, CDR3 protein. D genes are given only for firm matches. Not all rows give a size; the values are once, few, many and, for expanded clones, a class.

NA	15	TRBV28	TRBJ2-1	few	TGTGCCAGCCGACTAAATTGGGTTAGGTACAATGAGCAGTTCTTC	CASRLNWVRYNEQFF
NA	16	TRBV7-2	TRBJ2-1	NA	TGTGCCAGCAGCTCATACGGAACTAGCCCATACAATGAGCAGTTCTTC	CASSSYGTSPYNEQFF
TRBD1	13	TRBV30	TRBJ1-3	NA	TGTGCCTGGGGCAGGGGGCCTGGAAACACCATATATTTT	CAWGRGPGNTIYF
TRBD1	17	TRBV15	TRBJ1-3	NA	TGTGCCACCAGCAGAGATGGGGACAGACGCTCTGGAAACACCATATATTTT	CATSRDGDRRSGNTIYF
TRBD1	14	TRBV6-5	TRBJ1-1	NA	TGTGCCAGCAGTTCCGGACAGGTATCCATTGAAGCTTTCTTT	CASSSGQVSIEAFF
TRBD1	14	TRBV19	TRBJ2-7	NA	TGTGCCAGTAGCCGGGGACAGACCACCTACGAGCAGTACTTC	CASSRGQTTYEQYF
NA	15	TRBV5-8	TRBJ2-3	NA	TGTGCCAGCAGCTTGCGAGGAACTAGCACAGATACGCAGTATTTT	CASSLRGTSTDTQYF
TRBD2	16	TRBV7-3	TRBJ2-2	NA	TGTGCCAGCAGCCCGGCTGCGGGAGGTAACACCGGGGAGCTGTTTTTT	CASSPAAGGNTGELFF
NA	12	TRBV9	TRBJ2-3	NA	TGTGCCAGCAGCCTATCCCCAGATACGCAGTATTTT	CASSLSPDTQYF
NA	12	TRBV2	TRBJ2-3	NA	TGTGCCAGCAAGGGGATGACAGATACGCAGTATTTT	CASKGMTDTQYF
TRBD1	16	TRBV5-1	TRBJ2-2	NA	TGCGCCAGCAGCTTGGGCGGGACAGGGAACACCGGGGAGCTGTTTTTT	CASSLGGTGNTGELFF
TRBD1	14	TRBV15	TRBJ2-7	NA	TGTGCCACCAGCAGAGAACAGGGGGCCTACGAGCAGTACTTC	CATSREQGAYEQYF
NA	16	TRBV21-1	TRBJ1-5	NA	TGTGCCAAGGGCAGCAAGACTAAAATAGGCCGTCAGCCCCAGCATTTT	CAKGSKTKIGRQPQHF
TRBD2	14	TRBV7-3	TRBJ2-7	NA	TGTGCCAGCAGCATAGCGGGAGGGACCGCCGAGCAGTACTTC	CASSIAGGTAEQYF
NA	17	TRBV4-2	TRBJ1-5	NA	TGTGCCAGCAGCCAATCAGGGGCACCAGGGGTTTTGCAGCCCCAGCATTTT	CASSQSGAPGVLQPQHF
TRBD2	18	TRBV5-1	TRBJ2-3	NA	TGCGCCAGCAGAAGAAACAGGGGACTAGCGGGAAGCACAGATACGCAGTATTTT	CASRRNRGLAGSTDTQYF
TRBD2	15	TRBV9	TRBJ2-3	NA	TGTGCCAGCAGCGTGGGACTAGCGGGCACAGATACGCAGTATTTT	CASSVGLAGTDTQYF
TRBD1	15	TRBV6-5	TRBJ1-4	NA	TGTGCCAGCAGTTACCGACAGGGTTTAAAAGAAAAACTGTTTTTT	CASSYRQGLKEKLFF
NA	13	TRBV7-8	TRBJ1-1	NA	TGTGCCAGCAGCTTAGTAAGAGACACTGAAGCTTTCTTT	CASSLVRDTEAFF
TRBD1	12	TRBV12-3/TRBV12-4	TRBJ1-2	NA	TGTGCCAGCACCCACAGGGGTTGGGGCTACACCTTC	CASTHRGWGYTF
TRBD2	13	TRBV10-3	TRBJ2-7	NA	TGTGCCCCCGGGGGGAAGATCTCCTACGAGCAGTACTTC	CAPGGKISYEQYF
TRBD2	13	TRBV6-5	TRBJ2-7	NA	TGTGCCGCCAGCGGGACGGGGTCCTACGAGCAGTACTTC	CAASGTGSYEQYF
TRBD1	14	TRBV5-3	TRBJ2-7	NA	TGTGCCAGAAGCCACGGGACAGGGCTGGTCGAGCAGTACTTC	CARSHGTGLVEQYF
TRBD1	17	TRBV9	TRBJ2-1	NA	TGTGCCAGCAGCGAAGAGAACCGGGACAGGGTATGGAATGAGCAGTTCTTC	CASSEENRDRVWNEQFF